Listed here are 21 T cell receptor beta chains from one sample, sequenced in a study of early T cells in non-severe SARS-CoV-2 infection. TCRdb reprocessed the 5' RACE reads with MiXCR, giving one entry per CDR3 protein. The sample yields some 30,000 distinct CDR3 sequences, about 3.8% seen once. Source material: whole blood. The receptor source for this set is an adult who was a healthcare worker with PCR-confirmed SARS-CoV-2 infection or an uninfected control (not recorded which).

At least ten counts were recorded for this clonotype. J is TRBJ2-3 and V is TRBV5-1; D perhaps matches TRBD1 (5 bases). Germline-derived CDR1 and CDR2 are SGHRS and YFSETQ. The CDR3 spans 15 residues. Trimming pared 0 bases from V and 3 bases from J, leaving 11 bases between. The CDR3 protein is CASSLAGLGTDTQYF. CDR3 coding DNA: TGCGCCAGCAGCTTGGCAGGGTTAGGGACAGATACGCAGTATTTT.

The chain joins TRBV6-2 or TRBV6-3 to TRBJ1-4; D is uncertain. The CDR3 is 16 residues long. Trimming cost V 7 bases and J 0 bases, with 15 bases left between them. Germline-derived CDR1 and CDR2 are MNHEY and SVGEGT. The CDR3 DNA reads as TGTGCCAGCACCTACTCGGCAGGTTCAACTAATGAAAAACTGTTTTTT. Encoded protein: CASTYSAGSTNEKLFF.

V is TRBV12-3 or TRBV12-4 and J is TRBJ2-7; D possibly matches TRBD1 or TRBD2 (5 bases each). V was cut by 6 bases and J by 5 bases, with 23 bases left in between. The CDR3 contains 16 residues. The CDR3 nucleotides are TGTGCCAGCAGCCCCGGGACCCAACGAGGGGTCAACGAGCAGTACTTC. Translating gives CASSPGTQRGVNEQYF.

This clonotype has at least ten counts. V gene TRBV6-5 combines with J gene TRBJ1-3; possible D gene TRBD1, 6 bases. The germline CDR1 and CDR2 sequences are MNHEY and SVGAGI. This CDR3 spans 15 amino acids. Trimming removed 5 bases from V and 0 bases from J, with 11 bases in between. The CDR3 here is CASSKTGPSGNTIYF. DNA of the CDR3: TGTGCCAGCAGTAAGACAGGCCCCTCTGGAAACACCATATATTTT.

This clonotype was picked up many times. This chain uses TRBV7-6 with TRBJ2-7, with D possibly being TRBD1 (7 bases). CDR3 length: 16 residues. Germline V CDR1 and CDR2: SGHVS, FNYEAQ. The V and J ends lost 1 base and 3 bases respectively, with 16 bases between them. The CDR3 DNA reads TGTGCCAGCAGCTTAGGGGGGGACAGATCCAACTACGAGCAGTACTTC. Translating gives CASSLGGDRSNYEQYF.

This clonotype occurred many times. The V and J genes are TRBV27 and TRBJ2-7, with TRBD2 identical over 10 bases. Trimming removed 4 bases from V and 0 bases from J; junction bases left unmatched: 6. The length of the CDR3 is 16 residues. Germline V lookup: CDR1 MNHEY, CDR2 SMNVEV (reference sequence). This chain's CDR3 is CASSSPGTSDSYEQYF. Here the CDR3 DNA reads TGTGCCAGCAGTTCCCCCGGGACTAGCGACTCCTACGAGCAGTACTTC.

In its sample, this clonotype was seen many times. The rearrangement links TRBV7-9 to TRBJ2-1; 10 bases match TRBD2. V lost 5 bases and J lost 9; bases outside the gene matches: 13. The germline V gene has CDR1 SEHNR and CDR2 FQNEAQ (reference sequence). CDR3 length: 16 amino acids. CDR3 DNA: TGTGCCAGCAGCCCTAGGCTAGCGGGAGTTGAGGGTGAGCAGTTCTTC. This sequence encodes CASSPRLAGVEGEQFF. The full variable domain, its missing parts supplied by reference TRBV7-9 and TRBJ2-1, is DTGVSQNPRHKITKRGQNVTFRCDPISEHNRLYWYRQTLGQGPEFLTYFQNEAQLEKSRLLSDRFSAERPKGSFSTLEIQRTEQGDSAMYLCASSPRLAGVEGEQFFGPGTRLTVL.

At least ten counts were recorded for this clonotype. This chain uses TRBV29-1 with TRBJ2-7, with a tentative D call TRBD1 (5 bases). Looked up from germline, CDR1 is SQVTM and CDR2 is ANQGSEA. The CDR3 sequence is 12 residues long. The germline V and J ends were trimmed by 4 bases and 2 bases, with 9 bases remaining between them. The CDR3 loop reads CSVGAGPYEQYF. CDR3 nucleotides: TGCAGCGTTGGGGCAGGGCCCTACGAGCAGTACTTC.

This clonotype has ten or more counts. The chain links TRBV6-2 or TRBV6-3 to TRBJ2-3; no firm D call. The germline V gene encodes CDR1 MNHEY and CDR2 SVGEGT. This CDR3 is 15 amino acids long. Trimming took off 8 bases at V and 6 bases at J, with 21 bases between the two ends. The CDR3 sequence: CASAPRTHGGDTQYF. CDR3 sequence (DNA): TGTGCCAGCGCTCCCAGGACCCACGGCGGCGATACGCAGTATTTT.

This clonotype showed up many times. The chain uses TRBV11-3 and TRBJ2-1, with TRBD2 identical over 10 bases. The CDR3 extends over 16 amino acids. CDR1 is SGHNT and CDR2 is YENEEA in the germline V gene. V gave up 5 bases and J gave up 7 bases; unmatched junction bases: 11. This chain's CDR3 is CASSPERGGHGNEQFF. The CDR3 nucleotides are TGTGCCAGCAGCCCAGAGCGGGGGGGCCACGGGAATGAGCAGTTCTTC.

This clonotype has at least ten counts. The CDR3 DNA reads TGTGCCAGCAGCTTGTCCCAGGGGGGGGTTTATTCACCCCTCCACTTT. It translates to CASSLSQGGVYSPLHF. The rearrangement uses TRBV5-6 and TRBJ1-6; 7 bases match TRBD1. With V trimmed by 1 base and J by 8 bases, 9 bases remained unmatched. This CDR3 comprises 16 residues. Germline V lookup: CDR1 SGHDT, CDR2 YYEEEE. The entire variable domain, with the rest obtained from reference TRBV5-6 and TRBJ1-6, is as follows: DAGVTQSPTHLIKTRGQQVTLRCSPKSGHDTVSWYQQALGQGPQFIFQYYEEEERQRGNFPDRFSGHQFPNYSSELNVNALLLGDSALYLCASSLSQGGVYSPLHFGNGTRLTVT.

Of note for this clonotype: Given a much more abundant clone one base away, this may be a read error. The chain has TRBV7-3 and TRBJ2-3; maybe TRBD2 (5 bases). The V end was cut by 3 bases, the J end by 5 bases, with 18 bases between. From germline, CDR1 is SGHTA and CDR2 FQGTGA. The CDR3 runs to 16 residues. The CDR3: CASSFGVGLSRDTQYF. The CDR3 DNA follows: TGTGCCAGCAGCTTCGGGGTTGGCCTCAGCCGAGATACGCAGTATTTT.

In this sample, this clonotype turned up many times. The CDR3 protein is CASSLSEINTEAFF. In DNA, the CDR3 is TGTGCCAGCAGCTTAAGTGAGATAAACACTGAAGCTTTCTTT. The V and J genes are TRBV11-2 and TRBJ1-1; D gene uncertain. CDR1 and CDR2 from the germline V gene are SGHAT and FQNNGV. V gave up 2 bases and J gave up 2 bases, with 9 bases separating them. The CDR3 totals 14 residues.

This clonotype showed up many times. CDR3 protein: CASSYKGYYEQYF. The CDR3 nucleotides read TGTGCCAGCAGTTACAAGGGGTATTACGAGCAGTACTTC. The chain combines TRBV27 with TRBJ2-7, with D possibly TRBD1 on 5 matching bases. Trimming cost V 4 bases and J 4 bases, with 11 bases left between them. CDR1 and CDR2 (germline): MNHEY, SMNVEV (reference sequence). This CDR3 has 13 amino acids.

In this sample, this clonotype turned up many times. The CDR3 sequence: CASSSGTRTYEQYF. The CDR3 DNA is TGTGCCAGCAGCTCCGGGACTAGGACCTACGAGCAGTACTTC. J is TRBJ2-7 and V is TRBV11-2; 8 nucleotides match TRBD2. The CDR3 length is 14 residues. The V segment lost 4 bases and the J segment 2 bases; nucleotides outside the gene matches: 4. Per the germline V gene, CDR1 is SGHAT and CDR2 is FQNNGV. The full variable domain, rest sourced from reference TRBV11-2 and TRBJ2-7, is EAGVAQSPRYKIIEKRQSVAFWCNPISGHATLYWYQQILGQGPKLLIQFQNNGVVDDSQLPKDRFSAERLKGVDSTLKIQPAKLEDSAVYLCASSSGTRTYEQYFGPGTRLTVT.

V usage is TRBV5-4 and J usage is TRBJ2-1, with a weak D call TRBD1 (5 bases). V lost 1 base, J lost 9 bases, and 11 bases lay in between. Germline V gives CDR1 SGHNT, CDR2 YYREEE (reference sequence). The CDR3 runs to 13 residues. The CDR3 bases are TGTGCCAGCAGCTTGATAGGGCAGGGTGAGCAGTTCTTC. Translated: CASSLIGQGEQFF.

This clonotype was counted many times. V gene TRBV28 combines with J gene TRBJ2-2; no definite D call. The CDR3 contains 16 residues. The V end lost 5 bases, the J end lost 4 bases, and 17 bases lay between the germline ends. Germline values: CDR1 MDHEN, CDR2 SYDVKM. CDR3 amino acids: CASSLEGVGFTGELFF. As DNA, the CDR3 is TGTGCCAGCAGTCTAGAAGGAGTAGGGTTCACCGGGGAGCTGTTTTTT.

The chain couples TRBV7-9 to TRBJ2-2, with D tentatively TRBD2 (6 bases). This CDR3 contains 14 residues. The ends were cut back, 1 base at V and 7 bases at J, with 10 bases in the middle. CDR1 is SEHNR and CDR2 is FQNEAQ in the germline V gene (reference sequence). CDR3 in amino acids: CASSLGLEGGELFF. The CDR3 DNA is TGTGCCAGCAGCTTAGGACTAGAAGGCGGGGAGCTGTTTTTT.

In this sample, this clonotype turned up many times. The chain joins TRBV10-2 to TRBJ2-2, with 7 bases matching TRBD1. Losses at the gene ends were 6 bases for V and 3 bases for J; bases not matched to a gene: 4. Looked up from germline, CDR1 is WSHSY and CDR2 is SAAADI. The CDR3 has 14 amino acids. The CDR3 DNA reads as TGCGCCAGCAGAGACAGGGCACACACCGGGGAGCTGTTTTTT. Translation gives CASRDRAHTGELFF.

This clonotype was counted many times. The chain joins TRBV6-6 to TRBJ2-7; 10 bases align to TRBD1. Germline values: CDR1 MNHNY, CDR2 SVGAGI (reference sequence). After removal of 7 bases from V and 2 bases from J, the junction contained 14 bases not matched to a gene. The CDR3 has 17 residues. DNA for the CDR3: TGTGCCAGCAACGAAGGGACAGGGGTTCCCGGGGCCTACGAGCAGTACTTC. This gives the protein CASNEGTGVPGAYEQYF.

This clonotype appeared many times. This rearrangement joins TRBV6-2 or TRBV6-3 to TRBJ1-1, with 9 nucleotides matching TRBD1. CDR3 length equals 12 residues. CDR1 and CDR2 (germline): MNHEY, SVGEGT. Unmatched junction bases numbered 2, after V lost 5 bases and J lost 7 bases. The CDR3 DNA reads TGTGCCAGCAGTGGACAGGGGCTTGAAGCTTTCTTT. It encodes CASSGQGLEAFF.